The next 20 T cell receptor beta chains were all read from a single sample in a study of cytomegalovirus exposure and HLA in healthy donors (dated 2017 in TCRdb). The library was made by the immunoSEQ multiplex PCR assay. For the multiplex PCR, a mixture combining 60 forward primers for TCR Vbeta segments and 13 reverse primers for TCR Jbeta segments was used. Sourced from immuneACCESS, this table was stored by TCRdb with only in-frame sequences that have V and J called. A share of the clones is absent; for the studies checked, an unresolved V gene accounts for under half, and the remainder has no known explanation. The table for this sample lists 150,000 or so clones; 80% to 90% of them were counted only once. The top ten constitute almost 9.5% of the sample. Sequenced input: PBMCs. The receptors stem from a man between 18 and 29 years old in good health and CMV-seropositive.

The chain is built from TRBV9 and TRBJ2-4, with D perhaps matching TRBD1 (6 bases). The length of the CDR3 is 15 residues. The V gene's germline CDR1 is SGDLS and CDR2 YYNGEE. V was shortened by 0 bases and J by 7 bases, with 14 bases between the two germline ends. The DNA of the CDR3 is TGTGCCAGCAGCGTAGGCCAGGGGCTAGGGAACATTCAGTACTTC. It yields the protein CASSVGQGLGNIQYF.

The V gene is TRBV6-1, the J gene TRBJ2-2; perhaps TRBD2 as D (6 bases). V lost 4 bases and J lost 7, with 13 bases in between. This CDR3 spans 14 amino acids. Germline V gene sequence: CDR1 MNHNS, CDR2 SASEGT. The CDR3 protein is CASSVREGLGELFF. The DNA of the CDR3 is TGTGCCAGCAGTGTCAGAGAGGGACTCGGGGAGCTGTTTTTT.

This clone was found a few times. The chain is built from TRBV6-1 and TRBJ1-2; D is unclear. Trimming shortened V by 7 bases and J by 2 bases, and 11 bases separated the two germline ends. The length of the CDR3 is 13 residues. The germline gives CDR1 MNHNS, CDR2 SASEGT. As DNA, the CDR3 is TGTGCCAGCACCCCGACGGGAAACTATGGCTACACCTTC. Its protein is CASTPTGNYGYTF.

V usage is TRBV2 and J usage is TRBJ1-2; 9 bases align to TRBD1. Germline V lookup: CDR1 SNHLY, CDR2 FYNNEI. This CDR3 is built from 17 residues. V lost 6 bases and J lost 2; bases outside the gene matches: 13. The CDR3 loop reads CASRGGTGKNHNYGYTF. CDR3 DNA sequence: TGTGCCAGCAGGGGGGGGACAGGGAAAAACCACAACTATGGCTACACCTTC.

V usage is TRBV28 and J usage is TRBJ1-1, with TRBD1 matching over 7 bases. J gave up 6 bases and V 7 bases, and 5 bases lay outside the gene matches. The CDR3 extends over 12 amino acids. CDR1 MDHEN and CDR2 SYDVKM come from the germline V gene. For the CDR3, the DNA is TGTGCCAGCACGACAGGGACCGCTGAAGCTTTCTTT. Its protein product is CASTTGTAEAFF. The full variable domain, in which reference TRBV28 and TRBJ1-1 provide the parts outside the CDR3, is DVKVTQSSRYLVKRTGEKVFLECVQDMDHENMFWYRQDPGLGLRLIYFSYDVKMKEKGDIPEGYSVSREKKERFSLILESASTNQTSMYLCASTTGTAEAFFGQGTRLTVV.

The V and J genes are TRBV5-1 and TRBJ1-1; maybe TRBD1 (6 bases). The CDR3 has 14 amino acids. V lost 1 base, J lost 3 bases, and 10 bases lay in between. Looked up from germline, CDR1 is SGHRS and CDR2 is YFSETQ. DNA for the CDR3: TGCGCCAGCAGCTTGAGGGGGATGGACACTGAAGCTTTCTTT. Its translation is CASSLRGMDTEAFF.

The chain employs TRBV5-1 and TRBJ2-5, with 8 bases matching TRBD1. Judging by the DNA end, TRBJ2-7 fits better; the J call may be wrong. The CDR3 contains 13 residues. The V gene's germline CDR1 is SGHRS and CDR2 YFSETQ. The CDR3 sequence: CASRWDRSYEQYF. In DNA form, the CDR3 reads TGCGCCAGCAGATGGGACAGGAGCTACGAGCAGTACTTC.

The chain carries TRBV5-1 and TRBJ2-5; the D gene is possibly TRBD2 (7 bases). The CDR3 length is 15 residues. The V gene's germline CDR1 is SGHRS and CDR2 YFSETQ. Trimming removed 4 bases at V and 1 base at J, with 14 bases between. The CDR3 loop is CASSAAGGLQETQYF. The CDR3 bases are TGCGCCAGCAGCGCCGCCGGGGGGCTCCAAGAGACCCAGTACTTC. Combining the CDR3 with reference TRBV5-1 and TRBJ2-5 gives the whole variable domain KAGVTQTPRYLIKTRGQQVTLSCSPISGHRSVSWYQQTPGQGLQFLFEYFSETQRNKGNFPGRFSGRQFSNSRSEMNVSTLELGDSALYLCASSAAGGLQETQYFGPGTRLLVL.

The J gene is TRBJ1-5, the V gene TRBV5-1; 7 bases fit TRBD1. Losses at the gene ends were 4 bases for V and 4 bases for J; bases not matched to a gene: 5. The length of the CDR3 is 14 residues. Germline loops: CDR1 SGHRS, CDR2 YFSETQ. Written as DNA, the CDR3 is TGCGCCAGCAGCCCGACAGGGTTAAATCAGCCCCAGCATTTT. This translates into CASSPTGLNQPQHF.

The J gene is TRBJ2-3, the V gene TRBV5-1; 8 positions agree with TRBD2. The CDR3 has 15 amino acids. V gave up 5 bases and J gave up 4 bases; unmatched junction bases: 9. Germline V gives CDR1 SGHRS, CDR2 YFSETQ. CDR3 sequence reads: CASRTGTSWADTQYF. As DNA, the CDR3 is TGCGCCAGCAGGACCGGGACTAGTTGGGCAGATACGCAGTATTTT. Looking up the rest from reference TRBV5-1 and TRBJ2-3 gives the full variable domain: KAGVTQTPRYLIKTRGQQVTLSCSPISGHRSVSWYQQTPGQGLQFLFEYFSETQRNKGNFPGRFSGRQFSNSRSEMNVSTLELGDSALYLCASRTGTSWADTQYFGPGTRLTVL.

The chain recombines TRBV27 with TRBJ2-2; 12 bases match TRBD2. Germline V gene lookup returns CDR1 MNHEY and CDR2 SMNVEV (reference sequence). V lost 4 bases and J lost 6; bases outside the gene matches: 6. CDR3 length: 16 residues. The CDR3 DNA sequence: TGTGCCAGCAGTTCCCGACTAGCGGGGGCCCCCGGGGAGCTGTTTTTT. This gives the protein CASSSRLAGAPGELFF.

This clone was recorded a few times. V usage is TRBV6-5 and J usage is TRBJ1-6; tentatively, D is TRBD1 (5 bases). V was cut by 8 bases and J by 3 bases, with 11 bases left in between. CDR1 is MNHEY and CDR2 is SVGAGI in the germline V gene. This CDR3 spans 14 amino acids. The CDR3 region is CASVGGDYNSPLHF. For the CDR3, the DNA is TGTGCCAGCGTCGGGGGGGACTATAATTCACCCCTCCACTTT.

The V and J genes are TRBV5-8 and TRBJ1-5, with D hard to call. V shed 4 bases and J shed 4 bases, with 15 bases lying between them. Looked up from germline, CDR1 is SGHTS and CDR2 is YDEGEE. CDR3 length: 15 residues. CDR3 sequence (DNA): TGTGCCAGCAGCGAGGGATTGGACGGGAATCAGCCCCAGCATTTT. The encoded protein is CASSEGLDGNQPQHF.

V is TRBV5-1 and J is TRBJ1-1; weak D call: TRBD1 (6 bases). CDR1 and CDR2 from the germline V gene are SGHRS and YFSETQ. Trimming removed 6 bases at V and 1 base at J, with 16 bases between. CDR3 size: 15 residues. CDR3 protein: CASNYPGHTNTEAFF. CDR3 in DNA: TGCGCCAGCAACTATCCGGGACACACGAACACTGAAGCTTTCTTT.

This chain joins TRBV25-1 and TRBJ1-5; a weak D match, TRBD1 (5 bases). The CDR3 loop spans 15 amino acids. Trimming shortened V by 3 bases and J by 7 bases, and 16 bases separated the two germline ends. Looked up from germline, CDR1 is MGHDK and CDR2 is SYGVNS. CDR3 sequence reads: CASSEAGGIGQPQHF. The CDR3 DNA is TGTGCCAGCAGTGAGGCGGGGGGTATAGGACAGCCCCAGCATTTT.

The CDR3: CASSQENMQPQHF. The CDR3 DNA reads as TGCGCCAGCAGCCAAGAGAACATGCAGCCCCAGCATTTT. The chain uses TRBV4-1 and TRBJ1-5; D is uncertain. There are 13 residues in the CDR3. The V end was cut by 0 bases, the J end by 7 bases, with 7 bases between. The germline V gene has CDR1 MGHRA and CDR2 YSYEKL.

V is TRBV18 and J is TRBJ2-7; 9 bases align to TRBD2. The CDR3 spans 18 residues. Germline V gene sequence: CDR1 KGHSH, CDR2 LQKENI. V lost 1 base, J lost 1 base, and 11 bases stayed unmatched. CDR3 amino acids: CASSPRGEGSGGSYEQYF. The CDR3 nucleotides are TGTGCCAGCTCACCACGAGGGGAGGGTAGCGGGGGATCCTACGAGCAGTACTTC.

The chain combines TRBV5-1 with TRBJ1-2, with TRBD1 identical over 8 bases. Germline CDR1 and CDR2: SGHRS and YFSETQ. After removal of 0 bases from V and 4 bases from J, the junction contained 5 bases not matched to a gene. The CDR3 is made up of 15 amino acids. CDR3 DNA sequence: TGCGCCAGCAGCTTGGGGCAGGGGGCTGGCTATGGCTACACCTTC. Its translation: CASSLGQGAGYGYTF.

V gene TRBV7-2 combines with J gene TRBJ2-7, with 7 positions matching TRBD2. The CDR3 loop spans 14 amino acids. Unmatched junction bases numbered 9, after V lost 5 bases and J lost 5 bases. CDR1 SGHTA and CDR2 FQGNSA come from the germline V gene. CDR3 bases: TGTGCCAGCAGCCCCCCCGGGACTAACGACGAGCAGTACTTC. It translates to CASSPPGTNDEQYF. The variable domain in full, completed from reference TRBV7-2 and TRBJ2-7, reads GAGVSQSPSNKVTEKGKDVELRCDPISGHTALYWYRQSLGQGLEFLIYFQGNSAPDKSGLPSDRFSAERTGGSVSTLTIQRTQQEDSAVYLCASSPPGTNDEQYFGPGTRLTVT.

In its sample, this clone was seen a few times. The gene calls are TRBV19 and TRBJ1-1, with D perhaps TRBD1 (6 bases). CDR3 size: 14 residues. Germline assignment: CDR1 LNHDA and CDR2 SQIVND (reference sequence). Trimming cost V 5 bases and J 1 base, with 11 bases left between them. DNA of the CDR3: TGTGCCAGTAGTTTCGGGACACCGAACACTGAAGCTTTCTTT. This sequence encodes CASSFGTPNTEAFF.